The present T cell receptor beta chain was sequenced within a study of blood T cell repertoires in COVID-19. Donors were grouped by their self-reported clinical history. V lost 4 bases to trimming and J lost 4 bases, with 17 bases between them. The CDR3 extends over 15 amino acids. CDR1 is SGHRS and CDR2 is YFSETQ in the germline V gene. Here immunoSEQ multiplex PCR was the method, and the copy in TCRdb shows in-frame clones only, minus some. The sample records about 180,000 clones, around 86% being singletons. The TCR originated in a woman aged 25 to 39 who had recovered from COVID-19. The sequenced sample was PBMCs or T cells enriched from blood (not recorded which). This rearrangement joins TRBV5-1 to TRBJ1-1; possibly TRBD1 for D (6 bases). Here the CDR3 DNA reads TGCGCCAGCAGCGTTGGGCAGGGGCCGTTCACTGAAGCTTTCTTT. Its translation is CASSVGQGPFTEAFF. The variable domain in full, completed from reference TRBV5-1 and TRBJ1-1, reads KAGVTQTPRYLIKTRGQQVTLSCSPISGHRSVSWYQQTPGQGLQFLFEYFSETQRNKGNFPGRFSGRQFSNSRSEMNVSTLELGDSALYLCASSVGQGPFTEAFFGQGTRLTVV.